Listed below are T cell receptor beta chains from one sample, sequenced in a study of blood T cell repertoires in COVID-19. Data came from immunoSEQ multiplex PCR; TCRdb stores just in-frame clones and leaves some out. This table holds around 210,000 clones, roughly 85% found once. Source material: peripheral blood. All receptors come from a man aged 50 to 59 with COVID-19, enrolled during active disease. The CDR3 runs from the conserved cysteine through the conserved F or W. Fields, in order: CDR3 length, D gene, V gene, J gene, clone size, CDR3 protein, CDR3 DNA. D genes are given only for firm matches. Clone size is shown for a subset of rows, as once, few, many or a class of expanded clone.

length: 15; D: TRBD2; V: TRBV28; J: TRBJ2-5; size: -; CDR3: CASSTTGGAQETQYF; DNA: TGTGCCAGCAGCACTACGGGGGGAGCCCAAGAGACCCAGTACTTC
length: 16; D: TRBD2; V: TRBV5-5; J: TRBJ2-5; size: -; CDR3: CASSWLAGAIKETQYF; DNA: TGTGCCAGCAGCTGGCTAGCGGGGGCTATCAAAGAGACCCAGTACTTC
length: 17; D: TRBD1; V: TRBV19; J: TRBJ1-5; size: -; CDR3: CASSVSGTGDFNQPQHF; DNA: TGTGCCAGTAGTGTATCCGGGACAGGGGACTTCAATCAGCCCCAGCATTTT
length: 14; D: -; V: TRBV10-1; J: TRBJ1-3; size: -; CDR3: CASSDSRTGNTIYF; DNA: TGCGCCAGCAGTGACAGCAGGACTGGAAACACCATATATTTT
length: 15; D: TRBD1; V: TRBV6-5; J: TRBJ1-3; size: -; CDR3: CASSYSQGTGNTIYF; DNA: TGTGCCAGCAGTTACTCACAGGGGACGGGAAACACCATATATTTT
length: 19; D: TRBD1; V: TRBV27; J: TRBJ1-5; size: -; CDR3: CASSLLTPRDRASNQPQHF; DNA: TGTGCCAGCAGTCTCCTTACCCCCCGCGACAGGGCAAGCAATCAGCCCCAGCATTTT
length: 15; D: TRBD1; V: TRBV6-1; J: TRBJ2-2; size: once; CDR3: CASSEGTGGGGELFF; DNA: TGTGCCAGCAGTGAAGGGACAGGGGGCGGTGGGGAGCTGTTTTTT
length: 15; D: -; V: TRBV4-2; J: TRBJ2-1; size: -; CDR3: CASSPSESSYNEQFF; DNA: TGTGCCAGCAGCCCAAGTGAGAGCTCCTACAATGAGCAGTTCTTC
length: 15; D: -; V: TRBV14; J: TRBJ2-5; size: few; CDR3: CASSQVGGGQETQYF; DNA: TGTGCCAGCAGCCAAGTGGGAGGCGGCCAAGAGACCCAGTACTTC
length: 16; D: -; V: TRBV7-9; J: TRBJ2-7; size: few; CDR3: CASIGGYPITSGEQYF; DNA: TGTGCCAGCATCGGAGGGTACCCCATAACATCGGGCGAGCAGTACTTC
length: 13; D: TRBD1; V: TRBV6-5; J: TRBJ1-1; size: -; CDR3: CASLRDRGGEAFF; DNA: TGTGCCAGCCTCCGGGACAGGGGAGGTGAAGCTTTCTTT
length: 14; D: -; V: TRBV7-3; J: TRBJ2-1; size: -; CDR3: CASSSGVVSNEQFF; DNA: TGTGCCAGCAGCTCCGGAGTAGTTTCCAATGAGCAGTTCTTC
length: 11; D: TRBD1; V: TRBV29-1; J: TRBJ2-5; size: -; CDR3: CSGLQGETQYF; DNA: TGCAGCGGATTACAGGGGGAGACCCAGTACTTC